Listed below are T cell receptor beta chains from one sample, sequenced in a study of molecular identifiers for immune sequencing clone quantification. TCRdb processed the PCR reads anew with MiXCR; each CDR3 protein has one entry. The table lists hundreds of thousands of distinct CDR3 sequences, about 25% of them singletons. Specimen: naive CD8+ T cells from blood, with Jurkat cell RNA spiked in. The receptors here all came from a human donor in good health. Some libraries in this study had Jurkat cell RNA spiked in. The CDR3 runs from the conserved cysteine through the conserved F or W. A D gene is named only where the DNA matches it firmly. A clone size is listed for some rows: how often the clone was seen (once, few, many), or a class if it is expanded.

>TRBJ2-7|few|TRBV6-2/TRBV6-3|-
CASMVSYEQYF
TGTGCCAGCATGGTATCCTACGAGCAGTACTTC
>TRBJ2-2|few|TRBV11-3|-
CASSLFRDSSGELFF
TGTGCCAGCAGCTTATTTCGGGACTCCTCCGGGGAGCTGTTTTTT
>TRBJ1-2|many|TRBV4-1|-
CASSQDHTGANYGYTF
TGCGCCAGCAGCCAAGACCATACAGGAGCTAACTATGGCTACACCTTC
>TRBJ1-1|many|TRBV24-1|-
CATSDWNSRGTEAFF
TGTGCCACCAGTGACTGGAATAGCAGGGGCACTGAAGCTTTCTTT
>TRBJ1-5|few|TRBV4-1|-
CASSQGPIGAVSNQPQHF
TGCGCCAGCAGCCAAGGACCGATAGGGGCCGTTAGCAATCAGCCCCAGCATTTT
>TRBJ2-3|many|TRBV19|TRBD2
CASSIYPGLAENTDTQYF
TGTGCCAGTAGTATTTATCCTGGACTAGCGGAGAACACAGATACGCAGTATTTT
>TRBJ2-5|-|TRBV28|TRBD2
CASSPGRAQETQYF
TGTGCCAGCAGTCCCGGGAGGGCCCAAGAGACCCAGTACTTC
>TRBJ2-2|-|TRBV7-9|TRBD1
CASKPRQGYASGELLF
TGTGCCAGCAAGCCCAGACAGGGGTACGCCTCCGGGGAGCTGCTTTTT
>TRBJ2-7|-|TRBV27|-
CASSSRLDYEQYF
TGTGCCAGCAGTTCCCGGTTAGACTACGAGCAGTACTTC
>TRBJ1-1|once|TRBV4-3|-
CAGSQENVANTEAFF
TGCGCCGGCAGCCAGGAGAACGTTGCAAACACTGAAGCTTTCTTT
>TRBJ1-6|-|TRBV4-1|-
CASSQDQRYRNSPLHF
TGCGCCAGCAGCCAAGATCAACGGTATCGGAATTCACCCCTCCACTTT
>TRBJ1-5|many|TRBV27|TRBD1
CASSLQGVNNQPQHF
TGTGCCAGCAGTTTACAGGGGGTTAACAATCAGCCCCAGCATTTT
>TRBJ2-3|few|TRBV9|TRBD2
CASSVGLAGATDTQYF
TGTGCCAGCAGCGTAGGACTAGCGGGGGCCACAGATACGCAGTATTTT
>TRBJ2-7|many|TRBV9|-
CASSVGASTYEQYF
TGTGCCAGCAGCGTTGGGGCCTCGACCTACGAGCAGTACTTC